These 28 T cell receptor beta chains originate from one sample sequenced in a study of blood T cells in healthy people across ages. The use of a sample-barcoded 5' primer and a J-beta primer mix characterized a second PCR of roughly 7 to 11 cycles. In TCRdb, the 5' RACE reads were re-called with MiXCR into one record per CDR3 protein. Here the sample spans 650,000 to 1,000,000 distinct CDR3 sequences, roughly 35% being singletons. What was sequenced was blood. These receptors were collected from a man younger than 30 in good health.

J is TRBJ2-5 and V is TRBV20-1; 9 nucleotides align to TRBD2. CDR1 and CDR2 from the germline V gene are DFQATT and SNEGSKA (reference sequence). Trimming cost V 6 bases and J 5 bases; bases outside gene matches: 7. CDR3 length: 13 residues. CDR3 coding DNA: TGCAGTGCAAAGCGGGGGGCCAGGGAGACCCAGTACTTC. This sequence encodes CSAKRGARETQYF.

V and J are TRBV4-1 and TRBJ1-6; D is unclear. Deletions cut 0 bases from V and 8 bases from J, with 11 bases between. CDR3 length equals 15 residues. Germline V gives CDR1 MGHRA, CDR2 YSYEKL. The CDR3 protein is CASSQDSLVDSPLHF. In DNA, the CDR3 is TGCGCCAGCAGCCAAGACTCGCTGGTGGATTCACCCCTCCACTTT.

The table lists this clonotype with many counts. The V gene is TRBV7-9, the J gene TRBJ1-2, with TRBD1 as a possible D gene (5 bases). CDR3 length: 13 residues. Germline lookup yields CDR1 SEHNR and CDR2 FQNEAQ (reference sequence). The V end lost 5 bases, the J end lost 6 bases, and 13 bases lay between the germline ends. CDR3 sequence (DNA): TGTGCCAGCAGCGCTGGAGGGGTAAATGGCTACACCTTC. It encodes CASSAGGVNGYTF.

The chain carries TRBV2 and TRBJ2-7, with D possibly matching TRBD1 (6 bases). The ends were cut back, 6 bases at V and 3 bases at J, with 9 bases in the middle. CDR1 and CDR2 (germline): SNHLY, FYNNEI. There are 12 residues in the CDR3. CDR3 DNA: TGTGCCAGCAGGGACAGCATCTACGAGCAGTACTTC. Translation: CASRDSIYEQYF.

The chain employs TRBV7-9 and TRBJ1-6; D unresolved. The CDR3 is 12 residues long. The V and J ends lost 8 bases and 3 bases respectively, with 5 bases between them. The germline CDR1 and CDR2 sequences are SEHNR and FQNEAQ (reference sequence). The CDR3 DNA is TGTGCCAGCCGGGACTATAATTCACCCCTCCACTTT. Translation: CASRDYNSPLHF.

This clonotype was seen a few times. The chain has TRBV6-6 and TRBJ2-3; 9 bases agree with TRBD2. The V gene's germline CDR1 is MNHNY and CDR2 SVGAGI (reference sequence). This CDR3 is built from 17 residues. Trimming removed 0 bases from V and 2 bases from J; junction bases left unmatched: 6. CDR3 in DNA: TGTGCCAGCAGTTACTCGTCGCTAGCGGGACTCACAGATACGCAGTATTTT. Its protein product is CASSYSSLAGLTDTQYF.

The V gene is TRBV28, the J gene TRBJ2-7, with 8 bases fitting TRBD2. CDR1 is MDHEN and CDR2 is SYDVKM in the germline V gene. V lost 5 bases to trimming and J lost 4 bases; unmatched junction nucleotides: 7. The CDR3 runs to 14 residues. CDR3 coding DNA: TGTGCCAGCAGTCGACTAGCGCCTCCGTACGAGCAGTACTTC. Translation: CASSRLAPPYEQYF.

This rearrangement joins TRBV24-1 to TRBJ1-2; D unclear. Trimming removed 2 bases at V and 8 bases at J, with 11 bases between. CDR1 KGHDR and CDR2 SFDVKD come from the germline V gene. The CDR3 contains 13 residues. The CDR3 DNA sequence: TGTGCCACCAGTGATTATGAGGGCGGCGGCTACACCTTC. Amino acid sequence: CATSDYEGGGYTF.

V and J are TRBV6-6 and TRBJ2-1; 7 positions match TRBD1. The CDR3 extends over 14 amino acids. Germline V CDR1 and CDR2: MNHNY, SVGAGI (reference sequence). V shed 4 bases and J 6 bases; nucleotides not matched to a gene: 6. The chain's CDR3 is CASSFETGSNEQFF. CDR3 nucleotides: TGTGCCAGCAGTTTCGAGACAGGGAGCAATGAGCAGTTCTTC.

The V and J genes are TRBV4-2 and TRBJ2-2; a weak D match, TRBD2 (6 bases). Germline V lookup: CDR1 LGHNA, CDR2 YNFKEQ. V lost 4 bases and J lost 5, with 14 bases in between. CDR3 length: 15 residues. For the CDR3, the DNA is TGTGCCAGCAGCCGATCTGGGGCGGGGACCGGGGAGCTGTTTTTT. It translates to CASSRSGAGTGELFF.

CDR3: CASRGVGQGQHF. The CDR3 nucleotides are TGTGCCAGCAGGGGGGTGGGGCAGGGCCAGCATTTT. This chain links TRBV7-2 with TRBJ1-5; maybe TRBD1 (5 bases). There are 12 residues in the CDR3. The V end lost 6 bases, the J end lost 12 bases, and 15 bases lay between the germline ends. The germline gives CDR1 SGHTA, CDR2 FQGNSA.

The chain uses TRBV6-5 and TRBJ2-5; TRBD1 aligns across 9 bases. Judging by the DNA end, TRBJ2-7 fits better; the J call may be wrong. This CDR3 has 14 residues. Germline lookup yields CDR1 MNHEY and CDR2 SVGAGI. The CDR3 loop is CASSRQGQGGEQYF. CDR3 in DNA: TGTGCCAGCAGCAGACAGGGACAGGGTGGCGAGCAGTACTTC.

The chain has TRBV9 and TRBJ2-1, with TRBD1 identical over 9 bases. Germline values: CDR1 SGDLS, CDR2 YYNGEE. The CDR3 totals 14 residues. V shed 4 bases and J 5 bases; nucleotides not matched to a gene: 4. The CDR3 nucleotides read TGTGCCAGCAGCCGGGACAGGGACGACAATGAGCAGTTCTTC. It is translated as CASSRDRDDNEQFF.

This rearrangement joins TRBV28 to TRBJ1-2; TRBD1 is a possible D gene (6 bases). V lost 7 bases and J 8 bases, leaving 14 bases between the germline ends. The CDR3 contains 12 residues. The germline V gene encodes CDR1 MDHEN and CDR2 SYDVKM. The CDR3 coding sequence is TGTGCCAGCAAGGGGGGATCGGGGGGCTACACCTTC. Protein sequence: CASKGGSGGYTF.

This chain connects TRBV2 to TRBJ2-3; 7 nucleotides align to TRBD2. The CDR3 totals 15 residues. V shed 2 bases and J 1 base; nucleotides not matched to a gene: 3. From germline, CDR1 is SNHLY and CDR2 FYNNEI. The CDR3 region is CASSERLAGTDTQYF. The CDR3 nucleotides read TGTGCCAGCAGTGAAAGGCTAGCGGGCACAGATACGCAGTATTTT.

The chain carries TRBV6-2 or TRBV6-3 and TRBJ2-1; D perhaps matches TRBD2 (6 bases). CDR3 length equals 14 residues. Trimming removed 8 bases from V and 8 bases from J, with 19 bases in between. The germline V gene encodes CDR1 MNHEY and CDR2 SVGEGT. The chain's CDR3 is CASGQQLGTHEQFF. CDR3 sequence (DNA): TGTGCCAGCGGTCAACAATTAGGGACTCATGAGCAGTTCTTC.

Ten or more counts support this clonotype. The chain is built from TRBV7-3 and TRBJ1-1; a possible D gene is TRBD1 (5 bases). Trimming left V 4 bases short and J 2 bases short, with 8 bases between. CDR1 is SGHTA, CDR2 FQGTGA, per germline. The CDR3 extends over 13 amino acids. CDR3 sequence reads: CASSSTGNTEAFF. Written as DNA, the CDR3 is TGTGCCAGCAGCTCCACAGGCAACACTGAAGCTTTCTTT.

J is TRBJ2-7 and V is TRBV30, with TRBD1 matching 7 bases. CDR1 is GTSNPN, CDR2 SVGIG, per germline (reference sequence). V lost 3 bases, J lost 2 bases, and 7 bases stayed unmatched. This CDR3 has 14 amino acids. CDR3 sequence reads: CAWRQGKGTYEQYF. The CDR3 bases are TGTGCCTGGAGACAGGGGAAGGGAACCTACGAGCAGTACTTC.

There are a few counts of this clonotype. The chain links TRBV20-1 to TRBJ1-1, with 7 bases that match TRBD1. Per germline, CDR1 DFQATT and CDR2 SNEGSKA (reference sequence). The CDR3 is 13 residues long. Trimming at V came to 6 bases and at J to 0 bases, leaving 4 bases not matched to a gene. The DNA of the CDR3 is TGCAGTGCAAGGGACAGTTTGAACACTGAAGCTTTCTTT. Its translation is CSARDSLNTEAFF.

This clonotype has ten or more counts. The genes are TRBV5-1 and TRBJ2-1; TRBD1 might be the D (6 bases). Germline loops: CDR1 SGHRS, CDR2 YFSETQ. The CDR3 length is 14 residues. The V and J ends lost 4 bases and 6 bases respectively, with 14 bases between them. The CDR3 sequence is CASSRVLGGNEQFF. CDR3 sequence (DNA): TGCGCCAGCAGCAGGGTTTTAGGGGGCAATGAGCAGTTCTTC.

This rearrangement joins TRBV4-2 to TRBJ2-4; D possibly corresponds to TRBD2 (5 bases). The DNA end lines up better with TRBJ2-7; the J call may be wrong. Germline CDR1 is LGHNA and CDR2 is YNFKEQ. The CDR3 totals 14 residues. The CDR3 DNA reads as TGTGCCAGCAAGATACGGAGACGGGGTTACGAGCAGTACTTC. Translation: CASKIRRRGYEQYF.

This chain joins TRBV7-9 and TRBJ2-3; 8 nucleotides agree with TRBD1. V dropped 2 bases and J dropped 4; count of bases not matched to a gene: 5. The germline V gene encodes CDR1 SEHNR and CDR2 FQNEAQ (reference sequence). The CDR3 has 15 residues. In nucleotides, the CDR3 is TGTGCCAGCAGCTTATACGGGACAGGAGCAGATACGCAGTATTTT. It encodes CASSLYGTGADTQYF.

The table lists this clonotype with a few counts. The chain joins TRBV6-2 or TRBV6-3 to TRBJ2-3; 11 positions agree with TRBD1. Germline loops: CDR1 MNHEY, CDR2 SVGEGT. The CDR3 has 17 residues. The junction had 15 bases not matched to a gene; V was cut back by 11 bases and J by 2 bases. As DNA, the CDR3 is TGTGCCGGAGGACAGGGGGCGCATGGTGATCTCACAGATACGCAGTATTTT. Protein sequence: CAGGQGAHGDLTDTQYF.

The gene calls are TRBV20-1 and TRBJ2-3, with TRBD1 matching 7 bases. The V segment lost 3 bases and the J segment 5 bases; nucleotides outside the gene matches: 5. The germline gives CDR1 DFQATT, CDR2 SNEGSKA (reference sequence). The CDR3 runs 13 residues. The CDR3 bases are TGCAGTGCTAGTCTCAACAGGGGAGATACGCAGTATTTT. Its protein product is CSASLNRGDTQYF.

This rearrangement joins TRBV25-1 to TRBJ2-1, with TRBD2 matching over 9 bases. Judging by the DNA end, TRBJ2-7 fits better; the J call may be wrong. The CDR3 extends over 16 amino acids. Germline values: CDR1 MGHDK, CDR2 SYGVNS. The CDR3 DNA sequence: TGTGCCAGCAGTGAATGGCTCGGGACTAGCTACAATGAGCAGTACTTC. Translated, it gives CASSEWLGTSYNEQYF.

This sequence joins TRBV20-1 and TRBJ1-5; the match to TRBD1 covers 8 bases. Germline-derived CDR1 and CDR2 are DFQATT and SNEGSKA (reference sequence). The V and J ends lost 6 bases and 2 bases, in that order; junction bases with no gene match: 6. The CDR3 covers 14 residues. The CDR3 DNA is TGCAGTGCCCGGGCAGGGGGCCGCAATCAGCCCCAGCATTTT. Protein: CSARAGGRNQPQHF.

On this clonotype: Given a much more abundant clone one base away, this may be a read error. CDR3 DNA sequence: TGTGCCAGCAGTTTTGGACAGGTCTACGAGCAGTTCTTC. Residues: CASSFGQVYEQFF. The chain links TRBV12-3 or TRBV12-4 to TRBJ2-1, with 7 bases lining up with TRBD1. The CDR3 runs to 13 residues. Germline trimming cut 3 bases from V and 10 bases from J; bases unmatched to any gene: 6.

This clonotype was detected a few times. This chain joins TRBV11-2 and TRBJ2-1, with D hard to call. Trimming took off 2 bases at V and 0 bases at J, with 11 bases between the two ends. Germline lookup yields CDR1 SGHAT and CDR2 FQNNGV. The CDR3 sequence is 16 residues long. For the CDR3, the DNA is TGTGCCAGCAGCTTACTGGCGGAGAGCTCCTACAATGAGCAGTTCTTC. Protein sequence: CASSLLAESSYNEQFF.